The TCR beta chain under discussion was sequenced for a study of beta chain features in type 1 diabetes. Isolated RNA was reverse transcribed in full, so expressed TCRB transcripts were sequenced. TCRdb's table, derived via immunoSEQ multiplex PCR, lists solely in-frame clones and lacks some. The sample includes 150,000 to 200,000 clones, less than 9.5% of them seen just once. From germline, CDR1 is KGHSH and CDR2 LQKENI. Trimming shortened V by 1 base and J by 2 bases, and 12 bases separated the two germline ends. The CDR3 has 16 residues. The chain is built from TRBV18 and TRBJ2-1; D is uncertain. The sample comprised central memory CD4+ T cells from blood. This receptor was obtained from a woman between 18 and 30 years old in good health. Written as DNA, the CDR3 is TGTGCCAGCTCACCACGTAAGCTGCCAACCTACAATGAGCAGTTCTTC. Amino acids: CASSPRKLPTYNEQFF. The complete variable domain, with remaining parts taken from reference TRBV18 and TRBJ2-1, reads NAGVMQNPRHLVRRRGQEARLRCSPMKGHSHVYWYRQLPEEGLKFMVYLQKENIIDESGMPKERFSAEFPKEGPSILRIQQVVRGDSAAYFCASSPRKLPTYNEQFFGPGTRLTVL.